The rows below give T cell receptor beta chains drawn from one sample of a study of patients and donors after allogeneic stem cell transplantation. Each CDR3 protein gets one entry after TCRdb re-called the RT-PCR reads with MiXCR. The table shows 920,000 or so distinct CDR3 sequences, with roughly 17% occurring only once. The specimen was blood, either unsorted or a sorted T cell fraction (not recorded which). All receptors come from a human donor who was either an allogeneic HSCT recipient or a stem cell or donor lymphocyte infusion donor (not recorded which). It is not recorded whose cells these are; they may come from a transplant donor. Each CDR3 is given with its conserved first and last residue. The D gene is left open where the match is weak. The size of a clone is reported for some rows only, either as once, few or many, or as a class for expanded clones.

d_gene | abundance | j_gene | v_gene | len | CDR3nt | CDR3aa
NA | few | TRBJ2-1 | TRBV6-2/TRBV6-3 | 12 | TGTGCCAGCAGTAGGGGCCACAATGAGCAGTTCTTC | CASSRGHNEQFF
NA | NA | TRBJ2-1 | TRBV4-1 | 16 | TGCGCCAGCAGCCAAGTCCTAGAGACCCCCCACAATGAGCAGTTCTTC | CASSQVLETPHNEQFF
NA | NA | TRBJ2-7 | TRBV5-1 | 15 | TGCGCCAGCAGCTTGTCCCAAGCGGCCTTGCTGGAGCAGTACTTC | CASSLSQAALLEQYF
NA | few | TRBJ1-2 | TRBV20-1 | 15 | TGCAGTGCGGTCGACGTCGTACAGGGTGATACTGGCTACACCTTC | CSAVDVVQGDTGYTF
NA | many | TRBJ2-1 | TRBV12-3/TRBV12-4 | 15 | TGTGCCAGCAGTTTAGTACGGGCCGGATACAATGAGCAGTTCTTC | CASSLVRAGYNEQFF
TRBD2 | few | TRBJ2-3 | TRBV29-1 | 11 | TGCAGCGTAGTGGGGGGGACCGCGCAGTATTTT | CSVVGGTAQYF
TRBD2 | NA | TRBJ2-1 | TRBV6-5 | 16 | TGTGCCAGCAGTTACTCTGGCGGGGGGGCCTGGAATGAGCAGTTCTTC | CASSYSGGGAWNEQFF
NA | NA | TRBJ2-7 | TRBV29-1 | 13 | TGCAGCGTTGGTCAGGGTCAATTCTACGAGCAGTACTTC | CSVGQGQFYEQYF
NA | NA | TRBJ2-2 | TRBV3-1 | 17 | TGTGCCAGCAGCCAAAGGAGGGCCCGGGGCACCACCGGGGAGCTGTTTTTT | CASSQRRARGTTGELFF
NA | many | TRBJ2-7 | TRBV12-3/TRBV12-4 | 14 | TGTGCCAGCAGTTTAGGCTCAGACTCCTACGAGCAGTACTTC | CASSLGSDSYEQYF
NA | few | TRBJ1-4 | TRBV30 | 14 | TGTGCCTGGAGTGTATTTGGCCCGGGTGAAAAACTGTTTTTT | CAWSVFGPGEKLFF
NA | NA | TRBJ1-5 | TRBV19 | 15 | TGTGCCAGTCTCCCTTTCACCGCTAGCAATCAGCCCCAGCATTTT | CASLPFTASNQPQHF
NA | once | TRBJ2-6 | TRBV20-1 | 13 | TGCAGTGCTAAAAAGGGTGGGGCCAACGTCCTGACTTTC | CSAKKGGANVLTF
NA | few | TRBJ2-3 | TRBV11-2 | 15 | TGTGCCAGCAGCTTGGACCTGGGCCGCACAGATACGCAGTATTTT | CASSLDLGRTDTQYF
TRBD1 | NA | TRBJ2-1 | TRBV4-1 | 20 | TGCGCCAGCAGCCAAGAGGGCAGGGGGCGCGGGGCCAATCTCCGCAATGAGCAGTTCTTC | CASSQEGRGRGANLRNEQFF
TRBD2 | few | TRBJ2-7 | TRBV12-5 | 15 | TGTGCTAGTGGGAAGGGACTAGCGGGACTCTACGAGCAGTACTTC | CASGKGLAGLYEQYF
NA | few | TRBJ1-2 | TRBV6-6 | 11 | TGTGCCAGCACCGACACCTATGGCTACACCTTC | CASTDTYGYTF
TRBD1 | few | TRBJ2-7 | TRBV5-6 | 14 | TGTGCCAGCAGCTCCACTGGACAGGGCTACGAGCAGTACTTC | CASSSTGQGYEQYF
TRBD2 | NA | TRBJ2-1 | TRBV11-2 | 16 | TGTGCCAGCAGCTCTTCGACTAGCGGGATACCGGATGAGCAGTTCTTC | CASSSSTSGIPDEQFF
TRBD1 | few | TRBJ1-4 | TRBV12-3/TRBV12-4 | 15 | TGTGCCAGCAGTTTAGCGGGGACAGTAGGGGAAGAACTGTTTTTT | CASSLAGTVGEELFF
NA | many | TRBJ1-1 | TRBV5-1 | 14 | TGCGCCAGCAGCTTGTCAGGGGTGAACACTGAAGCTTTCTTT | CASSLSGVNTEAFF
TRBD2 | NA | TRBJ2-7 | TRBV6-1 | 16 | TGTGCCAGCAGACCCCCGGGACTAGCGGGTTCCTACGAGCAGTACTTC | CASRPPGLAGSYEQYF
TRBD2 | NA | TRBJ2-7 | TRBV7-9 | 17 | TGTGCCAGCAGCCCCAAGGGTGTTAGCGGGAACTCCTACGAGCAGTACTTC | CASSPKGVSGNSYEQYF
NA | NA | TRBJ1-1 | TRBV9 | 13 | TGTGCCAGCAACAGCGACCTGAACACTGAAGCTTTCTTT | CASNSDLNTEAFF
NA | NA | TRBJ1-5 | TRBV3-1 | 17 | TGTGCCAGCAGCCAGTCCGGGGGGGGGACGGTTTTTCAGCCCCAGCATTTT | CASSQSGGGTVFQPQHF
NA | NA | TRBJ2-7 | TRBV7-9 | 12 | TGTGCCAGCAGCTTAGATACGGGCGAGCAGTACTTC | CASSLDTGEQYF
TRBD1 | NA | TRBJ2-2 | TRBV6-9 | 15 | TGTGCCAGCGGACCACAGGGGAAGAACACCGGGGAGCTGTTTTTT | CASGPQGKNTGELFF
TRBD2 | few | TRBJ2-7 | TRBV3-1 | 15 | TGTGCCAGCAGCCATTATAGCGGGGGGTCCTACGAGCAGTACTTC | CASSHYSGGSYEQYF
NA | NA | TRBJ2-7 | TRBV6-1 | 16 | TGTGCCAGCAGTGAAGCGGGGGTCCCCATACTCTACGAGCAGTACTTC | CASSEAGVPILYEQYF
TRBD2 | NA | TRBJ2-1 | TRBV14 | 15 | TGTGCCAGCAACCCGACTAGCGGGAGCGGAAATGAGCAGTTCTTC | CASNPTSGSGNEQFF
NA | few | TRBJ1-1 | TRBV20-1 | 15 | TGCAGTGCTAGAGATGGGGGGCGTTCGAACACTGAAGCTTTCTTT | CSARDGGRSNTEAFF
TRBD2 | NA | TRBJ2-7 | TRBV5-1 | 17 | TGCGCCAGCAGCTTGATCTTCACCGGGACTAGCGGTTACGAGCAGTACTTC | CASSLIFTGTSGYEQYF
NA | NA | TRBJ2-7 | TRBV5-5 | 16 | TGTGCCAGCAGCTTCGGCCGTAGGGAGAGCTCCTACGAGCAGTACTTC | CASSFGRRESSYEQYF
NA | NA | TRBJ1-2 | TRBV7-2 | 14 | TGTGCCAGCAGCGCCCAGATTGGGGACTATGGCTACACCTTC | CASSAQIGDYGYTF
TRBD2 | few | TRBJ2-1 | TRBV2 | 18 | TGTGCCAGCAGTGAATCTATGGGAGGGCCCAGCTCCTACAATGAGCAGTTCTTC | CASSESMGGPSSYNEQFF
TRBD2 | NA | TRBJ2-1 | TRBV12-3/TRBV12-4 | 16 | TGTGCCAGCAGTACCGGGACTAGCGGCTCCTACAATGAGCAGTTCTTC | CASSTGTSGSYNEQFF
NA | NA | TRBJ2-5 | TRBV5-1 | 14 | TGCGCCAGCAGCGCCGGGACGGATGACGAGACCCAGTACTTC | CASSAGTDDETQYF
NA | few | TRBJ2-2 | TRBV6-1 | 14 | TGTGCCAGCATAAAGACAGAAAACACCGGGGAGCTGTTTTTT | CASIKTENTGELFF
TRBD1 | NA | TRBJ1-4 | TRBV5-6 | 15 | TGTGCCAGCAGCACTGGGACAGGCGTTAATGAAAAACTGTTTTTT | CASSTGTGVNEKLFF
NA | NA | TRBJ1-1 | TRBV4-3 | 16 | TGCGCCAGCAGCCAATCTCCTGTGGGACCCCACAGTGAAGCTTTCTTT | CASSQSPVGPHSEAFF
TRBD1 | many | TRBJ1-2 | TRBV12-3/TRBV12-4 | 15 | TGTGCCAGCAGTTTAGCGGGACAGACAGGGGACGGCTACACCTTC | CASSLAGQTGDGYTF
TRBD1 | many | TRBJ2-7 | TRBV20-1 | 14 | TGCAGTGCTAGGACCGGGACAGGGGGCTACGAGCAGTACTTC | CSARTGTGGYEQYF
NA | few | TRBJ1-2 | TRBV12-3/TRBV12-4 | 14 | TGTGCCAGCAGTGACCCTGCTAAGTACTATGGCTACACCTTC | CASSDPAKYYGYTF
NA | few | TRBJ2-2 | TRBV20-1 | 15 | TGCAGTGCTAGAGTCGCAGGGATGAACACCGGGGAGCTGTTTTTT | CSARVAGMNTGELFF
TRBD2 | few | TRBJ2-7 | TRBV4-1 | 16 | TGCGCCAGCAGCCAAGCGGGACTTCGGGGGGAATACGAGCAGTACTTC | CASSQAGLRGEYEQYF
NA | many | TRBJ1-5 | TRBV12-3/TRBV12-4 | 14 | TGTGCCAGCAGTCTCCGGCAGGGGATTCAGCCCCAGCATTTT | CASSLRQGIQPQHF
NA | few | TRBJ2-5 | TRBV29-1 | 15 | TGCAGCGTTGAAGTCGTACGGGGCGGTCGGGAGACCCAGTACTTC | CSVEVVRGGRETQYF
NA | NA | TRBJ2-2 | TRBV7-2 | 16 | TGTGCCAGCAGCTTAGCTTCGAGGGGGTTGGCCGGGGAGCTGTTTTTT | CASSLASRGLAGELFF
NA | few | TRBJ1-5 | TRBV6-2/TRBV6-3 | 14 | TGTGCCAGCAGTTACCAGATGAGCAATCAGCCCCAGCATTTT | CASSYQMSNQPQHF
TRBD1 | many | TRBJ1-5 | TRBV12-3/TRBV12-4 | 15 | TGTGCCAGCAGTTTTAAGGACAGGGACAATCAGCCCCAGCATTTT | CASSFKDRDNQPQHF
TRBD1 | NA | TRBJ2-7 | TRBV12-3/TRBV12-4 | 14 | TGTGCCAGCAGCCCGAGGGGACAGGGGGGCGAGCAGTACTTC | CASSPRGQGGEQYF
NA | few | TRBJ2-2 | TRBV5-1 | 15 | TGCGCCAGCAGCTTGGCCGGGAAACACACCGGGGAGCTGTTTTTT | CASSLAGKHTGELFF
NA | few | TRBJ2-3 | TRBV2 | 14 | TGTGCCAGCAGCAGGGACGGGGTGTGGGATACGCAGTATTTT | CASSRDGVWDTQYF
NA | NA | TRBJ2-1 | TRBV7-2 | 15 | TGTGCCAGCAGCTCCCGGGGAAGAGAGGTCAATGAGCAGTTCTTC | CASSSRGREVNEQFF
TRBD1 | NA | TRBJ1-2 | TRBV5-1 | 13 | TGCGCCAGCAGCAATCAGGGGGCACAAGGCTACACCTTC | CASSNQGAQGYTF